This T cell receptor beta chain was obtained from a study of a mutant IDH1 vaccine in newly diagnosed glioma. As to time point: week 35, safety follow-up. The study gave 300 ug of mutant IDH1 20-mer peptide per vaccine dose, with topical imiquimod. The ends were cut back, 4 bases at V and 5 bases at J, with 12 bases in the middle. Germline V CDR1 and CDR2: SGHNT, YYREEE (reference sequence). This CDR3 contains 13 residues. Comment on this clone: What it recognizes is unknown.

The study, taken as a whole, reports: The vaccine induced immune responses, and these occurred in around 93% of patients.

The repertoire was sequenced with immunoSEQ multiplex PCR; TCRdb's copy has only in-frame clones and lacks some. The sample lists about 74,000 clones, around nine tenths occurring once. This chain uses TRBV5-4 with TRBJ1-1, with a tentative D call TRBD1 (6 bases). The clonotype comes from a man younger than 45 with glioma. Sequenced here: PBMCs, sampled from a glioma patient whose treatment included an IDH1 peptide vaccine. This chain's CDR3 is CASSRDINTEAFF. CDR3 in DNA: TGTGCCAGCAGCCGGGACATTAATACTGAAGCTTTCTTT.